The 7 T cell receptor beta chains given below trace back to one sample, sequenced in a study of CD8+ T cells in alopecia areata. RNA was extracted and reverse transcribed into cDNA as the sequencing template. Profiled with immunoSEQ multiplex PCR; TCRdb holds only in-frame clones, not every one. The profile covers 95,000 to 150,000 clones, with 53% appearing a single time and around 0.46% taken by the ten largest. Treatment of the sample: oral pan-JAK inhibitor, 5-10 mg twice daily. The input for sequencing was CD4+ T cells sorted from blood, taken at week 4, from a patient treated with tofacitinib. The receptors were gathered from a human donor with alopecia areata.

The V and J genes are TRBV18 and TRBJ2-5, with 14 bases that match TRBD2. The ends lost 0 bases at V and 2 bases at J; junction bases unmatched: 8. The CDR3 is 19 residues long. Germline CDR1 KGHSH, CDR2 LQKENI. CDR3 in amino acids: CASSPPKGLAGDNQETQYF. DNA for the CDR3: TGTGCCAGCTCACCACCGAAGGGACTAGCGGGAGACAATCAAGAGACCCAGTACTTC.

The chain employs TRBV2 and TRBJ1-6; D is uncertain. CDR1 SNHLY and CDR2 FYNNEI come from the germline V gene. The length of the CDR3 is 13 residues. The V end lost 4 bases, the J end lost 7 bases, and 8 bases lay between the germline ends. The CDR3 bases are TGTGCCAGCAGTGTGGCAGAGAATTCACCCCTCCACTTT. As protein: CASSVAENSPLHF.

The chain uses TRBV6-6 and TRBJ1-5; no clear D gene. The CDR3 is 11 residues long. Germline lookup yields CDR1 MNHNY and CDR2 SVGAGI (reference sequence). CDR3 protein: CGSGSNQPQHF. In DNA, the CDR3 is TGTGGTAGCGGGAGCAATCAGCCCCAGCATTTT.

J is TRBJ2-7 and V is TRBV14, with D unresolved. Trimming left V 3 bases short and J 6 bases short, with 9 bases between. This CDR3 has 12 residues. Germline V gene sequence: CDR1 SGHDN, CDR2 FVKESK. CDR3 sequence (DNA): TGTGCCAGCAGCCACTCCCAGGTCGAGCAGTACTTC. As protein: CASSHSQVEQYF.

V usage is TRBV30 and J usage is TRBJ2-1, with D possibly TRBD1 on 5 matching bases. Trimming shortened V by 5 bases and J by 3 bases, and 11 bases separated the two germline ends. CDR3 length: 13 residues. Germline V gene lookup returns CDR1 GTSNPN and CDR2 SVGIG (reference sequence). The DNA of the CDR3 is TGTGCCTGGGCCAGGGTCAGCTACAATGAGCAGTTCTTC. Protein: CAWARVSYNEQFF.

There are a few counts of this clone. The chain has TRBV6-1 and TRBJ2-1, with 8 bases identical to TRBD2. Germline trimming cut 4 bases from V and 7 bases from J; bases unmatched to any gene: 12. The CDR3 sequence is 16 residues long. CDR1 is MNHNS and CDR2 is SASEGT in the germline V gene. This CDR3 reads CASSARTSQAANEQFF. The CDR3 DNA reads TGTGCCAGCAGTGCTAGGACTAGCCAAGCCGCAAATGAGCAGTTCTTC.

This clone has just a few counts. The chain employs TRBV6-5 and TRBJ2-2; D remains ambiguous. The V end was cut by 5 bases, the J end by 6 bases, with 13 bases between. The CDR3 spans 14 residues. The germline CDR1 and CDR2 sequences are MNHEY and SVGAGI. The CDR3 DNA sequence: TGTGCCAGCAGTCGCCGGGTGATAGCCGGGGAGCTGTTTTTT. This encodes CASSRRVIAGELFF.